This T cell receptor (beta chain) is drawn from a study of blood T cell repertoires in COVID-19 (dated by TCRdb to about 2020). For context, the study as a whole: Samples from collaborators originated in the United States, Italy and Spain and spanned both the acute and convalescent phases of COVID-19. Samples came from the ongoing ImmuneRACE study (first 160 participants) plus 1,254 subjects from 6 global collaborators. Sample metadata almost always included a de-identified subject ID, COVID-19 status, age in years and sex. Deeply sampled blood TCRbeta repertoires from subjects exposed to, actively infected with, or recovered from COVID-19 were included in the dataset. The repertoires were released in a freely available public database intended as a resource for research on the immune response to SARS-CoV-2. Where available, HLA class I and class II types were obtained from metadata supplied by the sample provider rather than from assay-based typing. The prospective study material was composed of cDNA or gDNA derived from T cells, B-cell-depleted T cells, or PBMCs.

Study-level results and caveats: The amount of clinical and demographic metadata varied by source and participant and was provided uncurated.

Each collaborating institution followed its own protocols to collect whole blood in K2EDTA tubes. For TCRbeta analysis, collaborators shipped samples as frozen whole blood, isolated PBMCs, or DNA extracted from either of those sample types. This clone was counted a few times. No cognate antigen has been identified for it. Qualities for individual bases were not recorded, and no much larger clone is one base off. CDR1 and CDR2 are drawn from the germline V gene (reference sequence): MNHEY, SMNVEV. The cysteine opens and the phenylalanine closes a CDR3 of 16 amino acids. Only CDR3 DNA remains: 48 bases, in frame from the first base. Cut back by 3 bases and 5 bases, the V and J ends lie 19 bases apart. TCRbeta CDR3 regions were amplified from genomic DNA using the immunoSEQ Assay, a bias-controlled multiplex PCR. The authors processed their data as follows. The number of nucleated cells in each sample was estimated by amplification of reference gene primers within the assay. To quantify the absolute abundance of each unique TCRbeta CDR3 rearrangement, sequence reads were collapsed and filtered. For each sample, productive Simpson clonality was calculated as the square root of Simpson's diversity index over productive rearrangements. TCRdb limited this immuneACCESS table to in-frame rearrangements with V and J called. A share of clones is missing; checked studies link under half to unresolved V genes, and the rest is unexplained. Clonal size and the V and J genes are those of that table, whereas D and trimming came from the DNA. The sample table shows around 150,000 clones, and around nine tenths are seen once. The ten largest clones represent 10% to 13% of the sample.

This clonotype was sampled from a man in his 60s with active or convalescent COVID-19. The chain links TRBV27 with TRBJ1-2; a tentative D match to TRBD1 spans 6 bases. The sequenced material came from peripheral blood. CDR3 reads: CASSFILARGTYGYTF. The DNA reads as follows: TGTGCCAGCAGTTTTATTCTTGCCAGGGGCACTTATGGCTACACCTTC.